These 23 T cell receptor beta chains came from one sample sequenced in a study of CXCR3-negative and CXCR3-positive naive CD8 T cells. The authors made the TRB cDNA libraries by 5' RACE using UMI labels. TCRdb re-called the 5' RACE reads and catalogs CDR3 proteins one per entry, DNA excluded. The sample table includes approximately 89,000 distinct CDR3 sequences. Regarding the study as a whole: Naive cells with CXCR3 showed TRB CDR3s that were more hydrophobic than those in CXCR3-negative naive cells.

These receptors have no known antigen. Sequences were obtained from naive CXCR3+ CD8+ T cells from blood. The subset: CD45RO-CCR7+CD27+CD95- naive CD8+ T cells expressing CXCR3 (TNR3+). The receptors come from a human donor in good health. Some clones in this sample may be carry-over from other donors' samples.

J is TRBJ2-3 and V is TRBV5-4. Germline loops: CDR1 SGHNT, CDR2 YYREEE (reference sequence). The CDR3 runs to 12 residues. This CDR3 reads CASSLDTDTQYF.

This sequence joins TRBV12-3 or TRBV12-4 and TRBJ1-5; TCRdb proposes TRBD1, but this gene call is untestable without DNA. CDR3 size: 14 residues. This CDR3 is CASSPDRSNQPQHF.

The genes are TRBV2 and TRBJ2-7; the D call of TRBD1 rests on TCRdb alone, since no DNA is present to check it. CDR1 SNHLY and CDR2 FYNNEI come from the germline V gene. The CDR3 sequence is 16 residues long. The CDR3 is CASTTPGGDTSYEQYF.

The J gene is TRBJ2-5, the V gene TRBV9; TCRdb reports TRBD1, a call that lacks DNA to check it against. Germline-derived CDR1 and CDR2 are SGDLS and YYNGEE. There are 13 residues in the CDR3. This chain's CDR3 is CASSARDREDQYF.

This chain uses TRBV10-3 with TRBJ2-3; the TCRdb call, TRBD1, lacks DNA for checking. The CDR3 totals 15 residues. Looked up from germline, CDR1 is ENHRY and CDR2 is SYGVKD. The CDR3 region is CAISESARTPDTQYF.

This sequence joins TRBV30 and TRBJ2-1; as DNA is missing, the TRBD1 call by TCRdb cannot be tested. This CDR3 is 13 amino acids long. Germline V gene data show CDR1 as GTSNPN and CDR2 as SVGIG (reference sequence). The CDR3 loop is CAWSVGDRSEQFF. Variable domain in full (rest from reference TRBV30 and TRBJ2-1): SQTIHQWPATLVQPVGSPLSLECTVEGTSNPNLYWYRQAAGRGLQLLFYSVGIGQISSEVPQNLSASRPQDRQFILSSKKLLLSDSGFYLCAWSVGDRSEQFFGPGTRLTVL.

The chain couples TRBV7-6 to TRBJ2-7; there is no DNA to check the TCRdb D call of TRBD1. The CDR3 is made up of 12 amino acids. Germline CDR1 and CDR2: SGHVS and FNYEAQ. The CDR3 is CASSVGGYEQYF.

The rearrangement joins TRBV27 to TRBJ2-7; the D gene TCRdb calls, TRBD2, cannot be checked with no DNA. The CDR3 sequence is 14 residues long. Looked up from germline, CDR1 is MNHEY and CDR2 is SMNVEV (reference sequence). The CDR3 region is CASSPVAGAYEQYF.

This chain joins TRBV7-2 and TRBJ2-6; TCRdb gives TRBD1 as the D gene, but with no DNA this cannot be confirmed. Germline assignment: CDR1 SGHTA and CDR2 FQGNSA. CDR3 length: 15 residues. CDR3 residues: CASSWGGSGANVLTF.

The genes are TRBV7-2 and TRBJ2-5; TCRdb gives TRBD2 as the D gene, but with no DNA this cannot be confirmed. Germline-derived CDR1 and CDR2 are SGHTA and FQGNSA. There are 16 residues in the CDR3. CDR3 protein: CASSLAGEAHQETQYF.

This chain uses TRBV15 with TRBJ1-2. This CDR3 region has 14 residues. Per germline, CDR1 LNHNV and CDR2 YYDKDF (reference sequence). The CDR3 region is CATSPRGKRDGYTF.

V is TRBV28 and J is TRBJ2-1; TCRdb gives TRBD1 as the D gene, but with no DNA this cannot be confirmed. Germline lookup yields CDR1 MDHEN and CDR2 SYDVKM. The CDR3 is 15 amino acids. The CDR3 protein is CASIHRSGGHNEQFF.

This CDR3 reads CASSEVAGGIDEQYF. The chain carries TRBV6-1 and TRBJ2-7; TCRdb's assignment of TRBD2 cannot be checked, as there is no DNA. From germline, CDR1 is MNHNS and CDR2 SASEGT. The CDR3 loop spans 15 amino acids.

The CDR3 sequence is CASSFLSGANVLTF. This chain joins TRBV6-2 or TRBV6-3 and TRBJ2-6. From germline, CDR1 is MNHEY and CDR2 SVGEGT. The CDR3 spans 14 residues.

The rearrangement links TRBV28 to TRBJ2-7; TCRdb picks TRBD1, but there is no DNA to check that call. The germline V gene encodes CDR1 MDHEN and CDR2 SYDVKM. The CDR3 is 15 amino acids. The CDR3 sequence: CASSLDRGYSYEQYF. The full variable domain, in which reference TRBV28 and TRBJ2-7 provide the parts outside the CDR3, is DVKVTQSSRYLVKRTGEKVFLECVQDMDHENMFWYRQDPGLGLRLIYFSYDVKMKEKGDIPEGYSVSREKKERFSLILESASTNQTSMYLCASSLDRGYSYEQYFGPGTRLTVT.

The chain links TRBV12-3 or TRBV12-4 to TRBJ2-1; TCRdb outputs TRBD1, but without DNA this stays unchecked. The CDR3 loop spans 19 amino acids. This CDR3 reads CASSTIRGGPSGSYNEQFF.

This rearrangement joins TRBV5-4 to TRBJ2-7. Germline V gene sequence: CDR1 SGHNT, CDR2 YYREEE (reference sequence). The CDR3 covers 15 residues. The CDR3 sequence: CASSLFAVGPYEQYF.

The rearrangement links TRBV7-2 to TRBJ2-1. Germline CDR1 reads SGHTA; CDR2 reads FQGNSA. This CDR3 is 13 amino acids long. The CDR3 reads CASSLDASHEQFF.

The J gene is TRBJ1-2, the V gene TRBV4-3; with no DNA, the TCRdb D assignment of TRBD1 cannot be verified. Germline V gene lookup returns CDR1 LGHNA and CDR2 YSLEER. This CDR3 has 16 residues. The CDR3 sequence is CASSQDPPPTLGGYTF.

The chain couples TRBV20-1 to TRBJ2-2. The CDR3 runs 12 residues. The V gene's germline CDR1 is DFQATT and CDR2 SNEGSKA (reference sequence). The CDR3 loop reads CSARGNTGELFF.

V is TRBV15 and J is TRBJ2-2; no DNA is available, so the TRBD2 call from TCRdb remains unchecked. The CDR3 totals 16 residues. Germline V gene lookup returns CDR1 LNHNV and CDR2 YYDKDF (reference sequence). This chain's CDR3 is CATSRVRGTNTGELFF.

The V call is TRBV27, the J call TRBJ1-1; the D call from TCRdb, TRBD1, cannot be confirmed without DNA. Germline CDR1 is MNHEY and CDR2 is SMNVEV (reference sequence). CDR3 length equals 14 residues. CDR3 loop: CASSLGAGGTEAFF.

Here the CDR3 reads CSVETEGSYEQYF. This sequence joins TRBV29-1 and TRBJ2-7. CDR1 and CDR2 from the germline V gene are SQVTM and ANQGSEA. The CDR3 consists of 13 residues.